The following is a T cell receptor beta chain sequence with its context. This entry comes from a study of blood T cell repertoires in COVID-19. The CDR3 loop spans 10 amino acids. V dropped 11 bases and J dropped 9 bases, with 13 bases sitting between them. Data came from immunoSEQ multiplex PCR; TCRdb stores just in-frame clones and leaves some out. The sample lists roughly 38,000 clones, 90% occurring once. Specimen: peripheral blood. This TCR was sampled from a man between 65 and 80 years old with acute or convalescent COVID-19. J is TRBJ1-2 and V is TRBV23-1; maybe TRBD1 (5 bases). TRBV23-1 is noted as an ORF with a role that remains uncertain. The CDR3 DNA follows: TGCGCCCGGATTGACAGTCGCTACACCTTC. The encoded protein is CARIDSRYTF.